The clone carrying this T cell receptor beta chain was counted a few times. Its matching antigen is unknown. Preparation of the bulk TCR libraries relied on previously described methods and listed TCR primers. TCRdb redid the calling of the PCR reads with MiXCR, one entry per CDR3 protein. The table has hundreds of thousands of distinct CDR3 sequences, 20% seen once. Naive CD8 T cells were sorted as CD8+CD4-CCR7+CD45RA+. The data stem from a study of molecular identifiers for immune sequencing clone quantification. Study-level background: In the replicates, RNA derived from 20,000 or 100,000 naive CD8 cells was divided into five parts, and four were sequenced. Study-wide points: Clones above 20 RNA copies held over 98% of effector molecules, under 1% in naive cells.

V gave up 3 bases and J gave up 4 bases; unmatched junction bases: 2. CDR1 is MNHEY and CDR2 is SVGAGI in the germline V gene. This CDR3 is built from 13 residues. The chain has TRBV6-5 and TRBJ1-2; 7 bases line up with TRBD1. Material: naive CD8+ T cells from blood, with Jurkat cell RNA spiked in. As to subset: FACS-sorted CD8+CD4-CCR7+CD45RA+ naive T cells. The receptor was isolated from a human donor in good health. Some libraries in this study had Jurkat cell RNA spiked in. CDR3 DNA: TGTGCCAGCAGTTATGGGGACAGCTATGGCTACACCTTC. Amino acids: CASSYGDSYGYTF.